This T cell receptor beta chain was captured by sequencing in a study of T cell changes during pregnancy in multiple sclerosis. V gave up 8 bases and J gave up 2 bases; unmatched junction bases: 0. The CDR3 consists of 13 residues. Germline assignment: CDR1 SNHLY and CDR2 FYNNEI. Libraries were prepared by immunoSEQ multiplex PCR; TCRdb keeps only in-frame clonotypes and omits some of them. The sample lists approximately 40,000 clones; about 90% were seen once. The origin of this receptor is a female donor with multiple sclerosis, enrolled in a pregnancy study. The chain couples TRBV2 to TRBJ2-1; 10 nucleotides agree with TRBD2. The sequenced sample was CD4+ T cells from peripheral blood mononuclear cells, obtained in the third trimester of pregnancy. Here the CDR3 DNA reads TGTGCCAGCGGGACTAGCGCCTACAATGAGCAGTTCTTC. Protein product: CASGTSAYNEQFF. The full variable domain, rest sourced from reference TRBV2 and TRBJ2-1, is EPEVTQTPSHQVTQMGQEVILRCVPISNHLYFYWYRQILGQKVEFLVSFYNNEISEKSEIFDDQFSVERPDGSNFTLKIRSTKLEDSAMYFCASGTSAYNEQFFGPGTRLTVL.